This is a list of T cell receptor beta chains from one sample in a study of cytomegalovirus exposure and HLA in healthy donors. The method was immunoSEQ multiplex PCR; TCRdb's version includes in-frame clones alone and lacks a portion of them. The repertoire consists of around 130,000 clones, with roughly 72% occurring once and the leading ten covering about 1.7%. Sequences were obtained from PBMCs. These receptors were taken from a woman in her forties or fifties in good health and CMV-seronegative. The CDR3 runs from the conserved cysteine through the conserved F or W. A D gene is named only where the DNA matches it firmly.

v_gene	d_gene	j_gene	CDR3aa
TRBV7-9	TRBD1	TRBJ1-2	CASSLGGGQDGYTF
TRBV11-2	.	TRBJ2-1	CASSSGQGLILNEQFF
TRBV5-1	.	TRBJ1-2	CASSRDTRVGYTF
TRBV29-1	.	TRBJ1-5	CSVLGASNQPQHF
TRBV6-7	TRBD2	TRBJ2-5	CASSSPRVAGPTPEETQYF
TRBV28	TRBD2	TRBJ2-1	CASRGGTSGSYNEQFF
TRBV18	TRBD1	TRBJ1-1	CASSDRGGNTEAFF
TRBV6-5	.	TRBJ1-1	CASSYLQGVNTEAFF
TRBV7-6	TRBD2	TRBJ2-1	CASSFTGLAGNEQFF
TRBV7-6	.	TRBJ2-3	CASSPRVTDTQYF
TRBV6-6	TRBD1	TRBJ2-1	CASRRYMGQGNNEQFF
TRBV6-1	.	TRBJ2-7	CASSPQEYEQYF
TRBV6-5	TRBD1	TRBJ1-2	CASSPGQFNYGYTF
TRBV19	.	TRBJ2-5	CASSTVTLGVKKETQYF
TRBV25-1	TRBD1	TRBJ1-1	CASSESLRPGGPEAFF
TRBV5-6	.	TRBJ2-7	CASSLGSYSYEQYF
TRBV15	TRBD1	TRBJ1-2	CATSPDRGNYGYTF
TRBV15	TRBD1	TRBJ1-2	CATSRVGQRDYGYTF
TRBV14	.	TRBJ1-2	CASSHKEWNPGNGYTF
TRBV7-6	.	TRBJ1-1	CASSLAGAGTEAFF
TRBV28	.	TRBJ1-5	CASTLSNQPQHF
TRBV27	TRBD1	TRBJ1-2	CASSLTDRDDYGYTF
TRBV29-1	.	TRBJ2-1	CTGESALGEQFF
TRBV7-9	.	TRBJ1-1	CASSPIGGAPGAFF
TRBV30	.	TRBJ2-7	CAWRYRGGNYEQYF
TRBV4-1	TRBD2	TRBJ2-7	CASSQASGSLYEQYF
TRBV9	TRBD1	TRBJ1-4	CASSGPWTGVASNEKLFF
TRBV11-2	.	TRBJ1-2	CASSLGGRLNYGYTF
TRBV14	TRBD1	TRBJ1-1	CASSLWVGTGDTEAFF
TRBV9	TRBD1	TRBJ1-2	CASSEGTAYGYTF
TRBV15	TRBD2	TRBJ2-5	CATSSREAQETQYF
TRBV7-2	.	TRBJ2-7	CASSRPGGATYEQYF
TRBV28	.	TRBJ1-1	CASSPHGGANTEAFF
TRBV18	TRBD2	TRBJ2-1	CASSRGTSGSSRDEQFF
TRBV18	.	TRBJ2-3	CASSPWGSAGGTDTQYF
TRBV7-7	.	TRBJ1-4	CASSYREGEKLFF
TRBV9	TRBD1	TRBJ2-3	CASSTHDRASTDTQYF
TRBV6-5	TRBD2	TRBJ2-3	CASSYRTSGSTQYF
TRBV4-3	.	TRBJ2-2	CASSHPTTGELFF
TRBV4-3	TRBD2	TRBJ2-3	CASSHGLAGRDTQYF
TRBV19	.	TRBJ1-5	CASSIDPPRTIVGQPQHF
TRBV5-1	TRBD1	TRBJ1-2	CASSLGTGVYGYTF
TRBV7-2	.	TRBJ2-2	CASSLTGSGELFF
TRBV19	TRBD2	TRBJ2-7	CASSIDPGLADTYEQYF